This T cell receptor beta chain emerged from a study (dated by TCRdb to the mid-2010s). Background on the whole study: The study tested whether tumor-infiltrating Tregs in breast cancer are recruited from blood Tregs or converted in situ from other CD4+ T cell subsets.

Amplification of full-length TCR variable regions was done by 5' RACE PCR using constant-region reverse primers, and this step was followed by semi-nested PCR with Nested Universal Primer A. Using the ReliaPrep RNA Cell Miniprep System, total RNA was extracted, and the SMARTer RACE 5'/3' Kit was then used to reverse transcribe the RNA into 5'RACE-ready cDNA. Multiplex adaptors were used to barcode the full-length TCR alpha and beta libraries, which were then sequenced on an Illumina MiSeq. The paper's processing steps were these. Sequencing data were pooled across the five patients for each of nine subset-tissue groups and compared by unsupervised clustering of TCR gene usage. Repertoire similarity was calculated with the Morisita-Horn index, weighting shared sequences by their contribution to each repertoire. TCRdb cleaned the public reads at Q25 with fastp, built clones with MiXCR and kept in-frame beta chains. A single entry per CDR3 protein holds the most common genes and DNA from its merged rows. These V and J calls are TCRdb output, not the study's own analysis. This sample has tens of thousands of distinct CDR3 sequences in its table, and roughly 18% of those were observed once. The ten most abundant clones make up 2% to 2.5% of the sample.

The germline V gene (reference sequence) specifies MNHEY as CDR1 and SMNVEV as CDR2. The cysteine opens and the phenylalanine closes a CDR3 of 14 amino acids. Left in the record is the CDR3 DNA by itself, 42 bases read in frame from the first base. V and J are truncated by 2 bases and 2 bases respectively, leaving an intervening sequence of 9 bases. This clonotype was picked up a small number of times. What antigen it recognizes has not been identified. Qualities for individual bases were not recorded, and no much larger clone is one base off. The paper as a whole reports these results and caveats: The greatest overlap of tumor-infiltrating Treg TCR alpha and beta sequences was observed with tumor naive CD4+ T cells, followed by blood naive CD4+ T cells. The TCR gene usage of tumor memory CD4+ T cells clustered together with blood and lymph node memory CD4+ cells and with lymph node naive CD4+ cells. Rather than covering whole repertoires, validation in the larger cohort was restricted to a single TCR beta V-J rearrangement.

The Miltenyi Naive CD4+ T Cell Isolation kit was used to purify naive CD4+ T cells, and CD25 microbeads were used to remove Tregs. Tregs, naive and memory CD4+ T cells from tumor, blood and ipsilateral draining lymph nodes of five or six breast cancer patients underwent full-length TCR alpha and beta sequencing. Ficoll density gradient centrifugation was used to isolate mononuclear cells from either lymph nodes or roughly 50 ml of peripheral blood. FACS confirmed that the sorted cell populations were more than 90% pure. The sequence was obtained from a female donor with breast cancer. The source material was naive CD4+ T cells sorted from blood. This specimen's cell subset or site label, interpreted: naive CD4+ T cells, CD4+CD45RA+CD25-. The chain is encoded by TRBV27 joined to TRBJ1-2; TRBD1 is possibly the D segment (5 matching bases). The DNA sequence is TGTGCCAGCAGTTTAAAGGGGACGAACTATGGCTACACCTTC. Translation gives CASSLKGTNYGYTF.